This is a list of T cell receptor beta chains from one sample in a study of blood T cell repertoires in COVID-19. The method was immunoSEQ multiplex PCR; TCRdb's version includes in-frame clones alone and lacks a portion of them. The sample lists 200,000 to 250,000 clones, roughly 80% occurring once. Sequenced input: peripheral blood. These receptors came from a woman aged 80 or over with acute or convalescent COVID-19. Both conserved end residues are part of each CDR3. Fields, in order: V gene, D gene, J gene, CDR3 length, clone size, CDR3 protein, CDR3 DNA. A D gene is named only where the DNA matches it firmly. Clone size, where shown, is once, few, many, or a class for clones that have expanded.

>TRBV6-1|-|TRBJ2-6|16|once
CASSVERSSGANVLTF
TGTGCCAGCAGTGTCGAACGGAGCTCTGGGGCCAACGTCCTGACTTTC
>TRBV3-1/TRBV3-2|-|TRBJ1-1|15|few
CASSQGGEGDTEAFF
TGTGCCAGCAGCCAAGGCGGGGAGGGGGACACTGAAGCTTTCTTT
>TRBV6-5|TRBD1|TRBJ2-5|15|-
CASSGGQGPQETQYF
TGTGCCAGCAGCGGAGGACAGGGGCCCCAAGAGACCCAGTACTTC
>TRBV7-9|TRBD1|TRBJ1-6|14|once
CASSRDRGNSPLHF
TGTGCCAGCAGCCGGGACAGGGGGAATTCACCCCTCCACTTT
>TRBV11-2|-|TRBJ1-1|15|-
CASSLVTGFGTEAFF
TGTGCCAGCAGCTTAGTCACAGGGTTTGGCACTGAAGCTTTCTTT
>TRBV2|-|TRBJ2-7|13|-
CASTDGGYYEQYF
TGTGCCAGCACCGATGGGGGGTACTACGAGCAGTACTTC
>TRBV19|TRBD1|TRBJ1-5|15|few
CASRRTGGFYQPQHF
TGTGCCAGTAGGAGGACAGGGGGTTTTTATCAGCCCCAGCATTTT
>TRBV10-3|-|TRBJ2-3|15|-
CAIKGDEHRTDTQYF
TGTGCCATCAAGGGGGATGAGCATCGCACAGATACGCAGTATTTT
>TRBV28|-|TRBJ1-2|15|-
CASSFSGASNYGYTF
TGTGCCAGCAGTTTCTCAGGGGCTTCTAACTATGGCTACACCTTC
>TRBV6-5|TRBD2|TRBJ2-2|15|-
CASSFTGGGTGELFF
TGTGCCAGCAGTTTTACGGGAGGGGGCACCGGGGAGCTGTTTTTT
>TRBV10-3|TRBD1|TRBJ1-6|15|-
CAISEAGTGASPLHF
TGTGCCATCAGTGAGGCCGGGACAGGGGCTTCACCCCTCCACTTT
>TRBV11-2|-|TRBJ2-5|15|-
CASSPRGSTLETQYF
TGTGCCAGCAGCCCCCGGGGGTCCACCTTAGAGACCCAGTACTTC
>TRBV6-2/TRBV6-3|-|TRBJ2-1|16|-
CASSLEGGRSYNEQFF
TGTGCCAGCAGTTTGGAGGGGGGGCGCTCCTACAATGAGCAGTTCTTC
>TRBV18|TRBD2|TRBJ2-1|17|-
CASSPWTSGADYNEQFF
TGTGCCAGCTCACCTTGGACTAGCGGGGCAGATTACAATGAGCAGTTCTTC
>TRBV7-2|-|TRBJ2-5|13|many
CASSFAGGETQYF
TGTGCCAGCAGCTTTGCAGGGGGGGAGACCCAGTACTTC
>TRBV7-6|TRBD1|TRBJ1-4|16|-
CASSLGTATTNEKLFF
TGTGCCAGCAGCCTGGGGACAGCAACAACTAATGAAAAACTGTTTTTT
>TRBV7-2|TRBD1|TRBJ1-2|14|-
CASSPGQGAPGYTF
TGTGCCAGCAGCCCGGGACAGGGGGCGCCCGGCTACACCTTC
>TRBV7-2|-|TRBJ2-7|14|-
CASSLGGRDYEQYF
TGTGCCAGCAGCTTAGGCGGCAGAGACTACGAGCAGTACTTC
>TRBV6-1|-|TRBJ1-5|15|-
CASSDGRYSNQPQHF
TGTGCCAGCAGTGACGGTCGTTATAGCAATCAGCCCCAGCATTTT
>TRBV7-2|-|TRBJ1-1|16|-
CASSLARPQGNTEAFF
TGTGCCAGCAGCTTAGCGCGCCCCCAGGGGAACACTGAAGCTTTCTTT
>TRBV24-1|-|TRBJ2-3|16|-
CATSDFAGISTDTQYF
TGTGCCACCAGTGATTTTGCGGGGATTAGCACAGATACGCAGTATTTT
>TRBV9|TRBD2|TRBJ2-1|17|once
CASSPILGREKYNEQFF
TGTGCCAGCAGCCCGATCTTGGGGCGGGAGAAATACAATGAGCAGTTCTTC
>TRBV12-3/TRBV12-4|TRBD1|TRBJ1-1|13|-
CASSPRGRGEAFF
TGTGCCAGCAGTCCCAGGGGGCGCGGTGAAGCTTTCTTT
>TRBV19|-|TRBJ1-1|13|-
CASSIVGGTEAFF
TGTGCCAGTAGTATAGTGGGGGGCACTGAAGCTTTCTTT
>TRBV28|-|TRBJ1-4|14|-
CASRPQGAREKLFF
TGTGCCAGCAGGCCACAGGGTGCAAGGGAAAAACTGTTTTTT
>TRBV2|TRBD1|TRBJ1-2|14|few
CASSGDRGRGGYTF
TGTGCCAGCAGTGGGGACAGGGGGAGAGGTGGCTACACCTTC
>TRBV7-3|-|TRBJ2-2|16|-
CASSPAGGGVTGELFF
TGTGCCAGCAGCCCAGCCGGAGGTGGGGTCACCGGGGAGCTGTTTTTT
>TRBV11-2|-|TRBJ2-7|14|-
CASSHSAAGYEQYF
TGTGCCAGCAGCCACTCGGCGGCGGGGTACGAGCAGTACTTC
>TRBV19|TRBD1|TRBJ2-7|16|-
CASSMLPGQATYEQYF
TGTGCCAGTAGTATGCTACCGGGACAGGCTACCTACGAGCAGTACTTC
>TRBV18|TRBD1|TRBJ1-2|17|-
CASSRPGTGGASYGYTF
TGTGCCAGCTCCCGTCCCGGGACAGGGGGCGCATCTTATGGCTACACCTTC
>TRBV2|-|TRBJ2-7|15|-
CASRYRVSLPYEQYF
TGTGCCAGCAGGTACAGGGTTTCCCTCCCCTACGAGCAGTACTTC
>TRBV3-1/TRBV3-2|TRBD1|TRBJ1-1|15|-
CASSPPTGGNTEAFF
TGTGCCAGCAGCCCTCCGACAGGGGGGAACACTGAAGCTTTCTTT
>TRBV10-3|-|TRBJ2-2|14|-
CAIGDKSNTGELFF
TGTGCCATCGGGGACAAATCGAACACCGGGGAGCTGTTTTTT
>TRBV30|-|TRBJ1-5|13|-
CAWSTRDNQPQHF
TGTGCCTGGAGCACCCGGGACAATCAGCCCCAGCATTTT
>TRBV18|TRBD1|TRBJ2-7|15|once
CASSPARGRPYEQYF
TGTGCCAGCTCACCCGCAAGGGGGCGCCCTTACGAGCAGTACTTC